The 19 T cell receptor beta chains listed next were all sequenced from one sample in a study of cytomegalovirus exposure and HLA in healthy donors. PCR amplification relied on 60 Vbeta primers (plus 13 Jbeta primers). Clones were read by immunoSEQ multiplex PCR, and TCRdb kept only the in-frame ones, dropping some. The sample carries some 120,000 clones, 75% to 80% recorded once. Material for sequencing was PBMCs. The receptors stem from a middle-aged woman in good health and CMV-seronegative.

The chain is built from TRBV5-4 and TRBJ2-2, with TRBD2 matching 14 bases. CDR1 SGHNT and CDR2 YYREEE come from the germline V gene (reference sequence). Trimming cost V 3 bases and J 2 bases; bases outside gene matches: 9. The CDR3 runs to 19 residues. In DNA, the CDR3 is TGTGCCAGCAGCTCCCGGACTAGCGGGAGGACATCCAACACCGGGGAGCTGTTTTTT. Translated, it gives CASSSRTSGRTSNTGELFF.

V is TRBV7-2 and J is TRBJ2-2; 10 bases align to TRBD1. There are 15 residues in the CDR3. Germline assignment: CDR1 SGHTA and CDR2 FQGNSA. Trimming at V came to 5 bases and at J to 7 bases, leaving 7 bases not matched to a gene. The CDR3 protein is CASSRRQGAYGELFF. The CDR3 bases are TGTGCCAGCAGCCGCAGACAGGGGGCTTACGGGGAGCTGTTTTTT.

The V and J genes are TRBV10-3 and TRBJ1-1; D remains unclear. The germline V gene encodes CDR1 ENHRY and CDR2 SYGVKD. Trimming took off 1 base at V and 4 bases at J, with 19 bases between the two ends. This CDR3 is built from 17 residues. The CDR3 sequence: CAISELAAAGGITEAFF. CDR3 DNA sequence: TGTGCCATCAGTGAGTTAGCTGCGGCAGGAGGAATCACTGAAGCTTTCTTT.

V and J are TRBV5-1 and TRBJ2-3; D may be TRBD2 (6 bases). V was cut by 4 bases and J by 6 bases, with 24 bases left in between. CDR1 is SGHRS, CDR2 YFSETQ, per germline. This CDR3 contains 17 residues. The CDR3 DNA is TGCGCCAGCAGCCCTGGTCGCCGCGCCAAAGGGAGGGATACGCAGTATTTT. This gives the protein CASSPGRRAKGRDTQYF. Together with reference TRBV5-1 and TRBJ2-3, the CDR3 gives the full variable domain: KAGVTQTPRYLIKTRGQQVTLSCSPISGHRSVSWYQQTPGQGLQFLFEYFSETQRNKGNFPGRFSGRQFSNSRSEMNVSTLELGDSALYLCASSPGRRAKGRDTQYFGPGTRLTVL.

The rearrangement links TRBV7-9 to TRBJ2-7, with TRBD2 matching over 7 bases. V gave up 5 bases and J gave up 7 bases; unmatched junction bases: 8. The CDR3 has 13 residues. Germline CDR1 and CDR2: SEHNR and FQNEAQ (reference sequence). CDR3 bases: TGTGCCAGCAGCCATATGGGGGGGGGTGAGCAGTACTTC. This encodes CASSHMGGGEQYF.

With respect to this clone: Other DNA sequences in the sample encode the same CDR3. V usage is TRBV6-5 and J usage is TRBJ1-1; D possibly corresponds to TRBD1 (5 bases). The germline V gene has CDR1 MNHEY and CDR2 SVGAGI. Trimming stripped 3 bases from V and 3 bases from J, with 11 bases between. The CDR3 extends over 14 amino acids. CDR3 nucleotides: TGTGCCAGCAGTTATTCCGGGGGAGACACTGAAGCTTTCTTT. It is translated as CASSYSGGDTEAFF.

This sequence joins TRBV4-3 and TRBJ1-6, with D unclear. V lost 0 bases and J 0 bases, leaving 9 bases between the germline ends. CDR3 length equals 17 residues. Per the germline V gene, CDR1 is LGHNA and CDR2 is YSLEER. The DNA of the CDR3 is TGCGCCAGCAGCCAAGAGCGCGGACTCTCCTATAATTCACCCCTCCACTTT. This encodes CASSQERGLSYNSPLHF.

The chain's CDR3 is CASTLSGQPQHF. The CDR3 DNA is TGTGCCAGCACCCTCTCCGGGCAGCCCCAGCATTTT. This chain connects TRBV28 to TRBJ1-5, with D unclear. The CDR3 has 12 amino acids. The V gene lost 7 bases and the J gene lost 7 bases, with 11 bases spanning the gap. CDR1 and CDR2 (germline): MDHEN, SYDVKM.

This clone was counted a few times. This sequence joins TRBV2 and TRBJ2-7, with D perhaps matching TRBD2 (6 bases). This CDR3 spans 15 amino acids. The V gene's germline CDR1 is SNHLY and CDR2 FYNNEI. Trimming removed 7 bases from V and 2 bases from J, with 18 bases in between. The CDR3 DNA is TGTGCCAGCAAGCCCCTAGCGCGCCGTACCTACGAGCAGTACTTC. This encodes CASKPLARRTYEQYF.

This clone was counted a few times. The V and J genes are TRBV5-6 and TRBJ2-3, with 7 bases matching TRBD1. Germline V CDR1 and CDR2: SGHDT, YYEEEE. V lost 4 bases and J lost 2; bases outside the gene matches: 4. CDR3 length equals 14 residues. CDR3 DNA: TGTGCCAGCAGCCCGGGGACAGTCACAGATACGCAGTATTTT. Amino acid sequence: CASSPGTVTDTQYF.

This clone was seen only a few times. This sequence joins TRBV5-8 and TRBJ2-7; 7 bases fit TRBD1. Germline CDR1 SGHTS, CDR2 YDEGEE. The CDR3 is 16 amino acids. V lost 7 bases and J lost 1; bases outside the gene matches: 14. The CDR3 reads CASGVDRSGPSYEQYF. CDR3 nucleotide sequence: TGTGCCAGCGGGGTGGACAGGTCGGGCCCATCCTACGAGCAGTACTTC.

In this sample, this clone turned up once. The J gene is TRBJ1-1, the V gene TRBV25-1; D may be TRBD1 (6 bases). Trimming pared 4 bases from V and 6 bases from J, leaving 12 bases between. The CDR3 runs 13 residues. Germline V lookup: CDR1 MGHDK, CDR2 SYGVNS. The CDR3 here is CASSGAGVPEAFF. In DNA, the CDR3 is TGTGCCAGCAGTGGAGCAGGGGTCCCTGAAGCTTTCTTT.

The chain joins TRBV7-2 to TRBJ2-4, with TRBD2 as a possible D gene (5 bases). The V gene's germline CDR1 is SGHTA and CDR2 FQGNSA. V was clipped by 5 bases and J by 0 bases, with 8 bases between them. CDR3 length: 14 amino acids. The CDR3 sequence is CASSPGLAKNIQYF. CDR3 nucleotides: TGTGCCAGCAGCCCAGGACTAGCCAAAAACATTCAGTACTTC. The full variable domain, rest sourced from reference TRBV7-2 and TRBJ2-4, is GAGVSQSPSNKVTEKGKDVELRCDPISGHTALYWYRQSLGQGLEFLIYFQGNSAPDKSGLPSDRFSAERTGGSVSTLTIQRTQQEDSAVYLCASSPGLAKNIQYFGAGTRLSVL.

The DNA of the CDR3 is TGTGCCAGCTCACCAGACAGCTACACCGGGGAGCTGTTTTTT. This codes for CASSPDSYTGELFF. The chain combines TRBV18 with TRBJ2-2; possible D gene TRBD1, 5 bases. V lost 2 bases to trimming and J lost 3 bases, with 7 bases between them. This CDR3 region has 14 residues. In germline, CDR1 is KGHSH, CDR2 LQKENI.

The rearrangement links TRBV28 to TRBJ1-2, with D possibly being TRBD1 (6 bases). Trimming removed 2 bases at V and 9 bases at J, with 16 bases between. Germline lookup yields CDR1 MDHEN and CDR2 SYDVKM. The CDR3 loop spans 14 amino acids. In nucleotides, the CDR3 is TGTGCCAGCAGTTTAACAGGGTTCGGTGATAGCTACACCTTC. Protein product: CASSLTGFGDSYTF.

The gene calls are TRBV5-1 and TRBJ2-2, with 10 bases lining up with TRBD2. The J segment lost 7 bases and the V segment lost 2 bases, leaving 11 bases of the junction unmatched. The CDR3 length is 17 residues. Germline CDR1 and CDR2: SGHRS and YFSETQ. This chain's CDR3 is CASSFISGRQYDGELFF. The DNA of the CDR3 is TGCGCCAGCAGCTTTATTAGCGGGAGGCAGTATGACGGGGAGCTGTTTTTT.

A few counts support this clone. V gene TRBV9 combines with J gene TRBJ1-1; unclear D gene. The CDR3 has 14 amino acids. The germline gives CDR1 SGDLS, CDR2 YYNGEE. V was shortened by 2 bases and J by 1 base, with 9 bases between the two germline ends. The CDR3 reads CASSVTGTNTEAFF. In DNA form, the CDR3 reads TGTGCCAGCAGCGTTACGGGAACGAACACTGAAGCTTTCTTT.

The CDR3 here is CASSHRATGGTSYTF. The CDR3 coding sequence is TGTGCCAGCAGTCACCGAGCTACAGGGGGTACGAGCTACACCTTC. The chain has TRBV6-1 and TRBJ1-2; TRBD1 matches 8 bases. V shed 5 bases, J shed 9 bases, and the junction held 14 bases outside the gene matches. This CDR3 region has 15 residues. The germline CDR1 and CDR2 sequences are MNHNS and SASEGT.

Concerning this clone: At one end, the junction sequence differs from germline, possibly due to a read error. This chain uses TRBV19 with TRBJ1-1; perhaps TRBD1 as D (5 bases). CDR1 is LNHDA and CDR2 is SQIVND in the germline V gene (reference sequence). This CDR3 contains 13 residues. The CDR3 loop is CASSTSFGRWGIF. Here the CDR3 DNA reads TGTGCCAGTAGTACATCATTCGGCCGCTGGGGCATCTTT.